Shown below are 30 T cell receptor beta chains from a single sample sequenced in a study of cytomegalovirus exposure and HLA in healthy donors (dated by TCRdb to 2016 to 2017). The method behind the library was the immunoSEQ multiplex PCR assay. TCRdb's version of the immuneACCESS table is confined to in-frame rearrangements and falls short of the full clone set. An unresolved V gene accounts for under half of the shortfall where checked; the remainder is of unknown origin. Recorded for this sample are 55,000 to 70,000 clones; around 94% of them occurred a single time. Of the sample, around 2.3% is held by the ten largest clones. Sequenced input: PBMCs. The source is a young man in good health and CMV-seronegative.

This clone was observed once. V gene TRBV7-2 combines with J gene TRBJ2-3; 11 positions match TRBD2. Germline V gene data show CDR1 as SGHTA and CDR2 as FQGNSA. This CDR3 comprises 17 residues. V lost 5 bases and J lost 6; bases outside the gene matches: 13. CDR3 nucleotides: TGTGCCAGCAGCCTGGGGACTAGCGGTGGGTCTTGGGATACGCAGTATTTT. This codes for CASSLGTSGGSWDTQYF. The full variable domain, with the rest looked up from reference TRBV7-2 and TRBJ2-3, is GAGVSQSPSNKVTEKGKDVELRCDPISGHTALYWYRQSLGQGLEFLIYFQGNSAPDKSGLPSDRFSAERTGGSVSTLTIQRTQQEDSAVYLCASSLGTSGGSWDTQYFGPGTRLTVL.

The chain links TRBV2 to TRBJ1-5; D call uncertain. Trimming shortened V by 1 base and J by 0 bases, and 4 bases separated the two germline ends. The CDR3 is made up of 14 amino acids. Per germline, CDR1 SNHLY and CDR2 FYNNEI. This CDR3 reads CASSEVYSNQPQHF. CDR3 DNA sequence: TGTGCCAGCAGTGAAGTTTATAGCAATCAGCCCCAGCATTTT.

This clone has just one count. The same CDR3 arises from other DNA sequences in this sample as well. The chain has TRBV28 and TRBJ1-2, with a possible D match to TRBD1 (6 bases). V shed 6 bases and J shed 5 bases, with 16 bases lying between them. Germline CDR1 reads MDHEN; CDR2 reads SYDVKM. The CDR3 sequence is 14 residues long. CDR3 bases: TGTGCCAGCAGGACACAGGGAGAGGGATATGGCTACACCTTC. It codes for CASRTQGEGYGYTF.

The chain is built from TRBV5-1 and TRBJ2-3; 7 nucleotides match TRBD2. V trimming: 2 bases; J trimming: 6 bases; junction bases outside the gene matches: 6. The CDR3 has 14 residues. Per germline, CDR1 SGHRS and CDR2 YFSETQ. The CDR3 region is CASSFSLATDTQYF. DNA for the CDR3: TGCGCCAGCAGCTTCTCACTAGCGACCGATACGCAGTATTTT.

On this clone itself: The germline gene is not matched at one end of the junction; a read error may be the cause. The CDR3 sequence is CATQRGAKEAQYF. CDR3 coding DNA: TGTGCCACCCAACGGGGGGCTAAAGAGGCCCAGTACTTC. V is TRBV25-1 and J is TRBJ2-5; possible D gene TRBD2, 7 bases. Germline loops: CDR1 MGHDK, CDR2 SYGVNS. The CDR3 is made up of 13 amino acids.

This chain joins TRBV19 and TRBJ2-7, with 8 bases aligning to TRBD1. CDR1 is LNHDA and CDR2 is SQIVND in the germline V gene (reference sequence). The CDR3 extends over 16 amino acids. The V segment lost 5 bases and the J segment 0 bases; nucleotides outside the gene matches: 9. This CDR3 reads CASSRKTGVSSYEQYF. CDR3 sequence (DNA): TGTGCCAGTAGTCGCAAGACAGGGGTGAGCTCCTACGAGCAGTACTTC.

The rearrangement links TRBV6-1 to TRBJ2-3, with a tentative D call TRBD2 (6 bases). Germline V CDR1 and CDR2: MNHNS, SASEGT. This CDR3 has 14 amino acids. Trimming took off 6 bases at V and 2 bases at J, with 12 bases between the two ends. CDR3 sequence reads: CASSLAEPTDTQYF. CDR3 bases: TGTGCCAGCAGCTTAGCGGAACCCACAGATACGCAGTATTTT.

This sequence joins TRBV6-5 and TRBJ2-5, with D perhaps matching TRBD2 (6 bases). The germline V gene has CDR1 MNHEY and CDR2 SVGAGI. V lost 4 bases to trimming and J lost 5 bases, with 11 bases between them. This CDR3 has 13 residues. The CDR3 sequence: CASSFGGVETQYF. DNA of the CDR3: TGTGCCAGCAGTTTCGGGGGAGTGGAGACCCAGTACTTC.

This sequence joins TRBV9 and TRBJ2-2, with D unresolved. Trimming shortened V by 1 base and J by 5 bases, and 6 bases separated the two germline ends. Germline V lookup: CDR1 SGDLS, CDR2 YYNGEE. The CDR3 sequence is 13 residues long. CDR3 DNA sequence: TGTGCCAGCAGCGTATCTCTTACCGGGGAGCTGTTTTTT. It codes for CASSVSLTGELFF.

The chain couples TRBV6-5 to TRBJ1-5; TRBD1 is a possible D gene (6 bases). Germline-derived CDR1 and CDR2 are MNHEY and SVGAGI. V lost 4 bases and J lost 6, with 10 bases in between. The CDR3 runs to 13 residues. CDR3: CASSLTQGQPQHF. The CDR3 nucleotides read TGTGCCAGCAGTTTGACACAGGGTCAGCCCCAGCATTTT.

The chain employs TRBV7-2 and TRBJ2-2, with no clear D. V lost 1 base and J lost 4, with 7 bases in between. The V gene's germline CDR1 is SGHTA and CDR2 FQGNSA. This CDR3 is built from 14 residues. CDR3 DNA: TGTGCCAGCAGCTTAGGACTTACCACCGGGGAGCTGTTTTTT. Translation gives CASSLGLTTGELFF.

This clone appeared a single time. The V and J genes are TRBV7-9 and TRBJ1-3; 11 bases fit TRBD1. CDR3 length equals 15 residues. Losses at the gene ends were 5 bases for V and 2 bases for J; bases not matched to a gene: 2. The germline V gene has CDR1 SEHNR and CDR2 FQNEAQ (reference sequence). The CDR3 sequence is CASSAGQGAGNTIYF. The CDR3 region has the DNA TGTGCCAGCAGCGCGGGACAGGGGGCTGGAAACACCATATATTTT.

The J gene is TRBJ2-1, the V gene TRBV2; 9 bases are shared with TRBD2. V dropped 2 bases and J dropped 9; count of bases not matched to a gene: 8. CDR1 SNHLY and CDR2 FYNNEI come from the germline V gene. The CDR3 covers 15 residues. DNA of the CDR3: TGTGCCAGCAGTGAATTGCGGGAGGGGTGGGGTGAGCAGTTCTTC. The encoded protein is CASSELREGWGEQFF.

This sequence joins TRBV27 and TRBJ2-1; 7 bases map to TRBD1. Trimming cost V 0 bases and J 2 bases; bases outside gene matches: 4. Per germline, CDR1 MNHEY and CDR2 SMNVEV (reference sequence). The CDR3 contains 16 residues. The CDR3 region has the DNA TGTGCCAGCAGTTTATCAGGGGGCTCCCCCTACAATGAGCAGTTCTTC. Translating gives CASSLSGGSPYNEQFF.

The chain joins TRBV30 to TRBJ2-2, with D unclear. Trimming pared 6 bases from V and 6 bases from J, leaving 14 bases between. The length of the CDR3 is 13 residues. Germline V gives CDR1 GTSNPN, CDR2 SVGIG (reference sequence). In DNA form, the CDR3 reads TGTGCCTGCATTCCTATAGCTCCCGGGGAGCTGTTTTTT. Translating gives CACIPIAPGELFF. The whole variable domain, remainder taken from reference TRBV30 and TRBJ2-2, is SQTIHQWPATLVQPVGSPLSLECTVEGTSNPNLYWYRQAAGRGLQLLFYSVGIGQISSEVPQNLSASRPQDRQFILSSKKLLLSDSGFYLCACIPIAPGELFFGEGSRLTVL.

This chain joins TRBV5-1 and TRBJ2-5, with TRBD1 identical over 11 bases. The CDR3 covers 15 residues. Losses at the gene ends were 4 bases for V and 5 bases for J; bases not matched to a gene: 7. CDR1 is SGHRS, CDR2 YFSETQ, per germline. The CDR3 DNA sequence: TGCGCCAGCAGCCTGCTAGGGACAGGGGGGGAGACCCAGTACTTC. It is translated as CASSLLGTGGETQYF. The whole variable domain, filled in from reference TRBV5-1 and TRBJ2-5, reads KAGVTQTPRYLIKTRGQQVTLSCSPISGHRSVSWYQQTPGQGLQFLFEYFSETQRNKGNFPGRFSGRQFSNSRSEMNVSTLELGDSALYLCASSLLGTGGETQYFGPGTRLLVL.

V is TRBV6-1 and J is TRBJ2-7; 14 nucleotides align to TRBD2. CDR3 length equals 15 residues. With 7 bases clipped from V and 3 bases from J, the junction kept 5 bases outside the gene matches. In germline, CDR1 is MNHNS, CDR2 SASEGT. The CDR3 DNA follows: TGTGCCAGCACGGGGACTAGCGGGGGAGTCTACGAGCAGTACTTC. It codes for CASTGTSGGVYEQYF.

CDR3 region: CASSHGMRNQPQHF. The CDR3 DNA follows: TGTGCCAGCAGCCACGGGATGAGGAATCAGCCCCAGCATTTT. The rearrangement links TRBV6-7 to TRBJ1-5; unclear D gene. TRBV6-7 is known as an ORF, though its function is uncertain. V was pared by 6 bases and J by 4 bases, with 13 bases between. The CDR3 covers 14 residues.

This chain links TRBV5-4 with TRBJ2-7; a weak D match, TRBD2 (6 bases). CDR1 is SGHNT, CDR2 YYREEE, per germline (reference sequence). Trimming shortened V by 6 bases and J by 2 bases, and 15 bases separated the two germline ends. The CDR3 spans 14 residues. The CDR3 loop is CASTSRGTPYEQYF. The CDR3 nucleotides are TGTGCCAGCACCTCTCGAGGGACTCCCTACGAGCAGTACTTC.

This rearrangement joins TRBV30 to TRBJ1-2, with a possible D match to TRBD1 (5 bases). The ends were cut back, 3 bases at V and 5 bases at J, with 22 bases in the middle. There are 16 residues in the CDR3. CDR1 and CDR2 from the germline V gene are GTSNPN and SVGIG (reference sequence). This CDR3 is CAWRALGGRGDYGYTF. Here the CDR3 DNA reads TGTGCCTGGAGAGCCCTTGGGGGGAGGGGTGATTATGGCTACACCTTC.

The chain recombines TRBV11-3 with TRBJ2-3; no clear D. This CDR3 has 16 amino acids. Between the trimmed V and J ends, which lost 1 base and 0 bases, there was a span of 11 bases. The germline CDR1 and CDR2 sequences are SGHNT and YENEEA. Written as DNA, the CDR3 is TGTGCCAGCAGCTTAGTTTCTGGTAGCAGCACAGATACGCAGTATTTT. Its protein product is CASSLVSGSSTDTQYF.

This chain uses TRBV6-6 with TRBJ1-5, with 7 nucleotides matching TRBD1. In germline, CDR1 is MNHNY, CDR2 SVGAGI (reference sequence). The CDR3 is 13 residues long. The V and J ends lost 6 bases and 4 bases, in that order; junction bases with no gene match: 3. This CDR3 reads CASSPGGNQPQHF. For the CDR3, the DNA is TGTGCCAGCAGCCCAGGGGGGAATCAGCCCCAGCATTTT.

This sequence joins TRBV6-6 and TRBJ1-2, with 7 bases identical to TRBD1. Germline V gene lookup returns CDR1 MNHNY and CDR2 SVGAGI (reference sequence). This CDR3 has 14 residues. J was trimmed by 7 bases and V by 6 bases; bases with no gene match: 11. The CDR3 DNA reads as TGTGCCAGCAGCCCCCCCCGGACAGGCGTTGGCTACACCTTC. It translates to CASSPPRTGVGYTF.

The CDR3 region is CASSYSLAYEQYF. The DNA of the CDR3 is TGTGCCAGCAGTTACTCATTAGCCTACGAGCAGTACTTC. The chain combines TRBV6-5 with TRBJ2-7; D not certain. Germline CDR1 is MNHEY and CDR2 is SVGAGI. The V and J ends lost 0 bases and 2 bases respectively, with 5 bases between them. The CDR3 is 13 amino acids.

V usage is TRBV5-4 and J usage is TRBJ2-1; TRBD2 matches 11 bases. This CDR3 is built from 13 residues. Germline loops: CDR1 SGHNT, CDR2 YYREEE (reference sequence). Trimming at V came to 9 bases and at J to 5 bases, leaving 4 bases not matched to a gene. CDR3 sequence: CAITGLADNEQFF. CDR3 nucleotides: TGTGCCATTACGGGACTAGCGGACAATGAGCAGTTCTTC.

V is TRBV28 and J is TRBJ1-5; D unresolved. Germline V gene lookup returns CDR1 MDHEN and CDR2 SYDVKM. The CDR3 runs 16 residues. Deletions cut 1 base from V and 0 bases from J, with 10 bases between. CDR3 sequence: CASSLSAAYSNQPQHF. Here the CDR3 DNA reads TGTGCCAGCAGTTTATCGGCGGCATATAGCAATCAGCCCCAGCATTTT.

This clone was seen once. The CDR3 DNA is TGTGCCATCCTAAAGCGGGACTCGAGCGAGCAGTACTTC. Protein product: CAILKRDSSEQYF. The rearrangement joins TRBV2 to TRBJ2-7; 7 bases are a match to TRBD2. The germline gives CDR1 SNHLY, CDR2 FYNNEI. The CDR3 has 13 amino acids. The ends lost 10 bases at V and 6 bases at J; junction bases unmatched: 12.

The V gene is TRBV28, the J gene TRBJ2-3; 8 bases line up with TRBD2. This CDR3 has 14 amino acids. Trimming took 6 bases from V and 8 from J; bases not matched to a gene: 10. CDR1 is MDHEN, CDR2 SYDVKM, per germline. CDR3 protein: CASSPSQLAGTQYF. The CDR3 DNA reads as TGTGCCAGCAGCCCCTCACAGCTAGCGGGTACGCAGTATTTT.

V and J are TRBV2 and TRBJ2-7; 7 bases are shared with TRBD1. Trimming cost V 1 base and J 5 bases; bases outside gene matches: 8. The CDR3 runs to 15 residues. The germline gives CDR1 SNHLY, CDR2 FYNNEI. The chain's CDR3 is CASSEEYRGNNEQYF. DNA for the CDR3: TGTGCCAGCAGTGAAGAATACAGGGGTAACAACGAGCAGTACTTC.

Regarding this clone: Other DNA sequences in the same sample also yield this CDR3. The CDR3 loop is CASGQGATGELFF. For the CDR3, the DNA is TGTGCCAGCGGACAGGGGGCTACCGGGGAGCTGTTTTTT. The chain combines TRBV19 with TRBJ2-2; 11 nucleotides line up with TRBD1. CDR1 and CDR2 from the germline V gene are LNHDA and SQIVND (reference sequence). The CDR3 is made up of 13 amino acids. V was pared by 9 bases and J by 5 bases, with 2 bases of the junction left unmatched.